Following are 20 T cell receptor beta chains from one sample sequenced in a study of cytomegalovirus exposure and HLA in healthy donors. PCR used 60 Vbeta primers and 13 Jbeta primers. The repertoire was sequenced with immunoSEQ multiplex PCR; TCRdb's copy has only in-frame clones and lacks some. The sample includes 150,000 to 200,000 clones, about 81% of them seen just once. Sequencing was carried out using PBMCs. The source of these receptors is a girl between 5 and 17 years old in good health and CMV-seropositive.

The CDR3 bases are TGTGCCAGCAGTTTGCAGATCTACGAGCAGTACTTC. This gives the protein CASSLQIYEQYF. V is TRBV28 and J is TRBJ2-7; no reliable D call. V was pared by 3 bases and J by 3 bases, with 6 bases between. In germline, CDR1 is MDHEN, CDR2 SYDVKM. There are 12 residues in the CDR3.

This chain links TRBV11-3 with TRBJ2-1; TRBD2 matches 12 bases. The CDR3 has 14 amino acids. CDR1 is SGHNT, CDR2 YENEEA, per germline. The J segment lost 10 bases and the V segment lost 5 bases, leaving 6 bases of the junction unmatched. The CDR3 nucleotides are TGTGCCAGCAGCGCTTGGCTAGCGGGAGGGGAGCAGTTCTTC. This codes for CASSAWLAGGEQFF.

This clone was detected a few times. The chain combines TRBV4-3 with TRBJ2-3, with D maybe TRBD1 (6 bases). The V gene's germline CDR1 is LGHNA and CDR2 YSLEER. This CDR3 comprises 16 residues. V was trimmed by 0 bases and J by 0 bases, leaving 10 bases between them. The CDR3 region is CASSQDGQFSTDTQYF. CDR3 coding DNA: TGCGCCAGCAGCCAAGACGGACAGTTTAGCACAGATACGCAGTATTTT.

This chain joins TRBV9 and TRBJ1-2; no clear D gene. This CDR3 is 15 amino acids long. The V end was cut by 0 bases, the J end by 1 base, with 10 bases between. Per the germline V gene, CDR1 is SGDLS and CDR2 is YYNGEE. The CDR3 spells CASSVAATINYGYTF. As DNA, the CDR3 is TGTGCCAGCAGCGTAGCTGCGACAATTAACTATGGCTACACCTTC. The full variable domain, in which reference TRBV9 and TRBJ1-2 provide the parts outside the CDR3, is DSGVTQTPKHLITATGQRVTLRCSPRSGDLSVYWYQQSLDQGLQFLIQYYNGEERAKGNILERFSAQQFPDLHSELNLSSLELGDSALYFCASSVAATINYGYTFGSGTRLTVV.

This clone has just a few counts. V gene TRBV6-1 combines with J gene TRBJ1-1, with D hard to call. Germline V gives CDR1 MNHNS, CDR2 SASEGT. The CDR3 length is 14 residues. With 2 bases removed from V and 1 base from J, the gap between germline ends came to 8 bases. As DNA, the CDR3 is TGTGCCAGCAGTGAACTGGGAGGGAACACTGAAGCTTTCTTT. As protein: CASSELGGNTEAFF.

This rearrangement joins TRBV13 to TRBJ2-6; 7 bases map to TRBD1. Germline loops: CDR1 PRHDT, CDR2 FYEKMQ (reference sequence). The CDR3 spans 20 residues. After removal of 3 bases from V and 0 bases from J, the junction contained 14 bases not matched to a gene. The CDR3 is CASSLLSAGTAGSGANVLTF. The CDR3, as DNA: TGTGCCAGCAGCTTGTTGTCAGCCGGGACAGCCGGCTCTGGGGCCAACGTCCTGACTTTC.

The CDR3 here is CASSLTGYGTQYF. The CDR3 nucleotides read TGTGCCAGCAGTTTAACCGGGTACGGGACCCAGTACTTC. The genes are TRBV27 and TRBJ2-5; D uncertain. Trimming cost V 2 bases and J 7 bases, with 11 bases left between them. This CDR3 region has 13 residues. The germline gives CDR1 MNHEY, CDR2 SMNVEV (reference sequence).

The chain recombines TRBV2 with TRBJ2-4, with D possibly TRBD2 on 5 matching bases. Trimming pared 3 bases from V and 9 bases from J, leaving 12 bases between. CDR1 SNHLY and CDR2 FYNNEI come from the germline V gene. The CDR3 runs to 13 residues. DNA of the CDR3: TGTGCCAGCAGTGATGGAGCGGCCTCCATTCAGTACTTC. This codes for CASSDGAASIQYF.

J is TRBJ2-1 and V is TRBV7-2, with D uncertain. The CDR3 extends over 11 amino acids. V shed 9 bases and J shed 5 bases, with 8 bases lying between them. Looked up from germline, CDR1 is SGHTA and CDR2 is FQGNSA. This CDR3 is CARDEHNEQFF. CDR3 coding DNA: TGTGCCAGAGATGAGCACAATGAGCAGTTCTTC.

V gene TRBV19 combines with J gene TRBJ1-2; 7 bases fit TRBD1. The CDR3 totals 17 residues. Trimming took 4 bases from V and 8 from J; bases not matched to a gene: 19. Germline loops: CDR1 LNHDA, CDR2 SQIVND (reference sequence). This chain's CDR3 is CASSTLDRDRPTGGYTF. In nucleotides, the CDR3 is TGTGCCAGTAGTACGCTAGACCGGGACAGACCTACTGGAGGCTACACCTTC.

The J gene is TRBJ1-5, the V gene TRBV19; TRBD1 might be the D (5 bases). CDR1 and CDR2 (germline): LNHDA, SQIVND (reference sequence). V dropped 1 base and J dropped 2 bases, with 9 bases sitting between them. The CDR3 runs 15 residues. CDR3 sequence reads: CASSIVLQGNQPQHF. CDR3 DNA sequence: TGTGCCAGTAGTATAGTGCTACAGGGCAATCAGCCCCAGCATTTT.

The chain uses TRBV27 and TRBJ1-2; D gene uncertain. This CDR3 comprises 13 residues. V shed 6 bases and J shed 3 bases, with 11 bases lying between them. CDR1 is MNHEY and CDR2 is SMNVEV in the germline V gene (reference sequence). CDR3 residues: CASRSQAYYGYTF. CDR3 coding DNA: TGTGCCAGCAGGAGCCAGGCGTACTATGGCTACACCTTC.

V and J are TRBV5-6 and TRBJ2-7, with D possibly TRBD1 on 6 matching bases. Germline V gives CDR1 SGHDT, CDR2 YYEEEE. The CDR3 spans 17 residues. V was shortened by 3 bases and J by 2 bases, with 21 bases between the two germline ends. The CDR3 nucleotides are TGTGCCAGCAGCTGGGGGCCAAGAGCGGAGGAAGCCTACGAGCAGTACTTC. This translates into CASSWGPRAEEAYEQYF.

V and J are TRBV20-1 and TRBJ1-1; tentatively, D is TRBD1 (6 bases). The ends were cut back, 3 bases at V and 8 bases at J, with 10 bases in the middle. The length of the CDR3 is 11 residues. Looked up from germline, CDR1 is DFQATT and CDR2 is SNEGSKA (reference sequence). The CDR3 DNA reads TGCAGTGCTAGCCGGGACAACGAAGCTTTCTTT. Residues: CSASRDNEAFF.

The chain recombines TRBV5-1 with TRBJ1-1; D is unclear. Germline CDR1 and CDR2: SGHRS and YFSETQ. This CDR3 has 13 residues. Trimming took off 4 bases at V and 8 bases at J, with 15 bases between the two ends. The CDR3 here is CASSPVPEGEAFF. As DNA, the CDR3 is TGCGCCAGCAGCCCAGTGCCGGAGGGAGAAGCTTTCTTT.

The chain recombines TRBV2 with TRBJ2-3; 9 nucleotides agree with TRBD1. Trimming cost V 6 bases and J 4 bases; bases outside gene matches: 5. The CDR3 consists of 14 residues. From germline, CDR1 is SNHLY and CDR2 FYNNEI. CDR3: CASSGTGNPDTQYF. CDR3 coding DNA: TGTGCCAGCAGCGGGACAGGGAATCCAGATACGCAGTATTTT.

This clone was seen just once. The rearrangement uses TRBV28 and TRBJ1-1, with no clear D. Per germline, CDR1 MDHEN and CDR2 SYDVKM. The CDR3 contains 12 residues. V was shortened by 4 bases and J by 9 bases, with 12 bases between the two germline ends. The CDR3 DNA reads as TGTGCCAGCAGTTCGGCAGGTAGTAAAGCTTTCTTT. It specifies CASSSAGSKAFF.

The chain uses TRBV19 and TRBJ1-4, with 7 nucleotides matching TRBD1. There are 15 residues in the CDR3. Trimming took 1 base from V and 7 from J; bases not matched to a gene: 6. CDR1 and CDR2 (germline): LNHDA, SQIVND (reference sequence). The CDR3 region has the DNA TGTGCCAGTAGTATAGTCAGGGGGTCCGGTGAAAAACTGTTTTTT. Amino acid sequence: CASSIVRGSGEKLFF. Combining the CDR3 with reference TRBV19 and TRBJ1-4 gives the whole variable domain DGGITQSPKYLFRKEGQNVTLSCEQNLNHDAMYWYRQDPGQGLRLIYYSQIVNDFQKGDIAEGYSVSREKKESFPLTVTSAQKNPTAFYLCASSIVRGSGEKLFFGSGTQLSVL.

This sequence joins TRBV30 and TRBJ1-4; TRBD1 aligns across 8 bases. Germline CDR1 and CDR2: GTSNPN and SVGIG (reference sequence). The J segment lost 7 bases and the V segment lost 8 bases, leaving 3 bases of the junction unmatched. This CDR3 comprises 11 residues. The CDR3 here is CAGTGFEKLFF. For the CDR3, the DNA is TGTGCCGGGACAGGTTTTGAAAAACTGTTTTTT. Full variable domain (missing parts from reference TRBV30 and TRBJ1-4): SQTIHQWPATLVQPVGSPLSLECTVEGTSNPNLYWYRQAAGRGLQLLFYSVGIGQISSEVPQNLSASRPQDRQFILSSKKLLLSDSGFYLCAGTGFEKLFFGSGTQLSVL.

The chain employs TRBV30 and TRBJ2-5; D call uncertain. The DNA matches TRBJ2-7 better at its end, which makes the J call doubtful. CDR3 length: 13 residues. Germline CDR1 is GTSNPN and CDR2 is SVGIG (reference sequence). DNA of the CDR3: TGTGCCTGGGCGAGGAAACCTCCCTACGAGCAGTACTTC. It specifies CAWARKPPYEQYF.